These 31 T cell receptor beta chains came from one sample sequenced in a study of blood T cells in healthy people across ages. Using a J-beta primer mix together with a sample-barcoded 5' primer, a second PCR was run for roughly 7 to 12 cycles. TCRdb independently ran MiXCR on the 5' RACE reads; one entry per CDR3 protein. The sample contains over 700,000 distinct CDR3 sequences, 25% of which appear only once. This sample was shared with a second study, whose subject was T cells of mothers and their children.

Sequenced: blood. These receptors were collected from a boy between 10 and 17 years old in good health.

This chain links TRBV27 with TRBJ2-7; D is uncertain. The V and J ends lost 8 bases and 2 bases respectively, with 13 bases between them. There are 13 residues in the CDR3. Germline V gives CDR1 MNHEY, CDR2 SMNVEV (reference sequence). CDR3 DNA: TGTGCCAGCGGAAACCTTTTAACCTACGAGCAGTACTTC. Protein: CASGNLLTYEQYF.

Written as DNA, the CDR3 is TGCGCCAGCAGCGATAAAAACGAGCAGTACTTC. Encoded protein: CASSDKNEQYF. The J gene is TRBJ2-5, the V gene TRBV5-1; D remains ambiguous. The DNA end favors TRBJ2-7, so the J call may be wrong. Germline V gene data show CDR1 as SGHRS and CDR2 as YFSETQ. This CDR3 contains 11 residues.

This clonotype is a singleton in its sample. This chain uses TRBV20-1 with TRBJ2-3; D is unresolved. Germline V CDR1 and CDR2: DFQATT, SNEGSKA (reference sequence). Trimming removed 1 base at V and 5 bases at J, with 4 bases between. This CDR3 has 11 residues. The CDR3 nucleotides are TGCAGTGCTAGAGCTGGAGATACGCAGTATTTT. This encodes CSARAGDTQYF.

At least ten counts were recorded for this clonotype. V and J are TRBV7-9 and TRBJ2-3; D is uncertain. The ends were cut back, 0 bases at V and 4 bases at J, with 2 bases in the middle. This CDR3 region has 12 residues. Germline V CDR1 and CDR2: SEHNR, FQNEAQ (reference sequence). The CDR3 reads CASSLAADTQYF. CDR3 in DNA: TGTGCCAGCAGCTTAGCGGCAGATACGCAGTATTTT.

The chain links TRBV4-2 to TRBJ1-2; no clear D. This CDR3 is 16 amino acids long. The ends were cut back, 0 bases at V and 5 bases at J, with 16 bases in the middle. Germline-derived CDR1 and CDR2 are LGHNA and YNFKEQ. The CDR3 bases are TGTGCCAGCAGCCAAGATAACCAGCCGACTCTGTATGGCTACACCTTC. It is translated as CASSQDNQPTLYGYTF.

In this sample, this clonotype turned up a few times. This sequence joins TRBV14 and TRBJ2-1; tentative D call: TRBD2 (5 bases). The CDR3 sequence is 19 residues long. Germline assignment: CDR1 SGHDN and CDR2 FVKESK. V shed 2 bases and J shed 0 bases, with 20 bases lying between them. CDR3: CASSQLIYRRLSSYNEQFF. The DNA of the CDR3 is TGTGCCAGCAGCCAACTTATTTACCGGAGACTAAGCTCCTACAATGAGCAGTTCTTC.

In DNA, the CDR3 is TGTGCCAGCAGCCCCCTTCGGGTGCGGAAGAGCTCCTACAATGAGCAGTTCTTC. Translating gives CASSPLRVRKSSYNEQFF. The chain has TRBV11-1 and TRBJ2-1; unclear D gene. V was shortened by 5 bases and J by 0 bases, with 20 bases between the two germline ends. The CDR3 runs 18 residues. The germline gives CDR1 SGHAT, CDR2 FQDESV (reference sequence).

This clonotype was seen a few times. The genes are TRBV18 and TRBJ2-7; 8 bases align to TRBD1. This CDR3 has 15 amino acids. The V gene's germline CDR1 is KGHSH and CDR2 LQKENI. The J segment lost 0 bases and the V segment lost 3 bases, leaving 4 bases of the junction unmatched. The CDR3: CASSPGRGHSYEQYF. In DNA, the CDR3 is TGTGCCAGCTCACCGGGCAGGGGGCACTCCTACGAGCAGTACTTC.

This clonotype was counted only a few times. In nucleotides, the CDR3 is TGCAGTGCTGGGGAGGGTCCCTACGAGCAGTACTTC. Residues: CSAGEGPYEQYF. This chain uses TRBV20-1 with TRBJ2-5; 7 bases align to TRBD2. The J call is uncertain, as TRBJ2-7 better fits the DNA end. CDR1 is DFQATT and CDR2 is SNEGSKA in the germline V gene (reference sequence). This CDR3 contains 12 residues.

The chain uses TRBV7-9 and TRBJ2-1; D tentatively fits TRBD1 or TRBD2 (5 bases each). Trimming removed 7 bases from V and 5 bases from J, with 21 bases in between. This CDR3 is built from 16 residues. In germline, CDR1 is SEHNR, CDR2 FQNEAQ (reference sequence). In nucleotides, the CDR3 is TGTGCCAGCATCCCCGGGGACGTCTACGGAAACAATGAGCAGTTCTTC. Protein: CASIPGDVYGNNEQFF.

The chain recombines TRBV11-3 with TRBJ2-5, with D hard to call. The germline V and J ends were trimmed by 8 bases and 2 bases, with 12 bases remaining between them. Germline lookup yields CDR1 SGHNT and CDR2 YENEEA. The CDR3 has 13 amino acids. CDR3 sequence: CASRRTDQETQYF. In DNA form, the CDR3 reads TGTGCCAGCCGTAGGACGGATCAAGAGACCCAGTACTTC.

The CDR3, as DNA: TGTGCCAGCAACGGACTTCTCTCCTACGAGCAGTACTTC. This gives the protein CASNGLLSYEQYF. The rearrangement joins TRBV7-9 to TRBJ2-7; TRBD2 is a possible D gene (5 bases). The CDR3 is 13 residues long. The germline V gene encodes CDR1 SEHNR and CDR2 FQNEAQ (reference sequence). Deletions cut 7 bases from V and 0 bases from J, with 10 bases between. The whole variable domain, filled in from reference TRBV7-9 and TRBJ2-7, reads DTGVSQNPRHKITKRGQNVTFRCDPISEHNRLYWYRQTLGQGPEFLTYFQNEAQLEKSRLLSDRFSAERPKGSFSTLEIQRTEQGDSAMYLCASNGLLSYEQYFGPGTRLTVT.

The V gene is TRBV29-1, the J gene TRBJ1-1; no reliable D call. The germline V and J ends were trimmed by 4 bases and 6 bases, with 15 bases remaining between them. This CDR3 region has 13 residues. Germline CDR1 and CDR2: SQVTM and ANQGSEA. The chain's CDR3 is CSVGWRNGAEAFF. In DNA, the CDR3 is TGCAGCGTTGGCTGGAGGAACGGGGCTGAAGCTTTCTTT.

This clonotype has only a few counts. V and J are TRBV11-2 and TRBJ2-5; 14 bases line up with TRBD2. Germline V gene sequence: CDR1 SGHAT, CDR2 FQNNGV. The V gene end was trimmed by 5 bases and the J gene end by 4 bases; junction bases not matched to a gene: 9. The CDR3 runs to 17 residues. The CDR3 bases are TGTGCCAGCAGCACAGGGACTAGCGGGGGCTCGATAGAGACCCAGTACTTC. Protein sequence: CASSTGTSGGSIETQYF.

The chain links TRBV7-2 to TRBJ2-7; perhaps D is TRBD1 or TRBD2 (7 bases each). V lost 4 bases to trimming and J lost 5 bases, with 18 bases between them. The CDR3 length is 15 residues. CDR1 SGHTA and CDR2 FQGNSA come from the germline V gene. CDR3 region: CASSSSGGQHHEQYF. CDR3 bases: TGTGCCAGCAGCTCATCGGGGGGACAGCACCACGAGCAGTACTTC. The whole variable domain, remainder taken from reference TRBV7-2 and TRBJ2-7, is GAGVSQSPSNKVTEKGKDVELRCDPISGHTALYWYRQSLGQGLEFLIYFQGNSAPDKSGLPSDRFSAERTGGSVSTLTIQRTQQEDSAVYLCASSSSGGQHHEQYFGPGTRLTVT.

This clonotype has a count of ten or more. The chain recombines TRBV20-1 with TRBJ1-2; D not certain. Germline V gene lookup returns CDR1 DFQATT and CDR2 SNEGSKA (reference sequence). Trimming pared 6 bases from V and 5 bases from J, leaving 16 bases between. CDR3 size: 13 residues. The CDR3 nucleotides are TGCAGTGCCCGTCCGGACGAAGGATATGGCTACACCTTC. It yields the protein CSARPDEGYGYTF.

The sample holds a few counts of this clonotype. V is TRBV12-3 or TRBV12-4 and J is TRBJ2-7; TRBD1 matches at 7 bases. The CDR3 runs 14 residues. Trimming removed 5 bases from V and 4 bases from J; junction bases left unmatched: 8. The CDR3 sequence is CASSPQGQEYEQYF. As DNA, the CDR3 is TGTGCCAGCAGTCCACAGGGGCAGGAATACGAGCAGTACTTC.

The count of this clonotype is one. The genes are TRBV6-5 and TRBJ2-5, with D maybe TRBD1 (7 bases). This CDR3 has 13 residues. V was pared by 6 bases and J by 4 bases, with 12 bases between. Germline V gene lookup returns CDR1 MNHEY and CDR2 SVGAGI. The CDR3 DNA reads TGTGCCAGCAGACAGGGGAGGTTAGAGACCCAGTACTTC. This translates into CASRQGRLETQYF.

This clonotype was observed a handful of times. The chain carries TRBV20-1 and TRBJ2-5, with 9 nucleotides matching TRBD1. Gene TRBJ2-7 matches the end of the DNA better, so the J call may be wrong. In germline, CDR1 is DFQATT, CDR2 SNEGSKA (reference sequence). CDR3 length: 12 amino acids. CDR3 protein: CSARVDRGEQYF. The DNA of the CDR3 is TGCAGTGCTAGAGTGGACAGGGGCGAGCAGTACTTC.

This rearrangement joins TRBV27 to TRBJ2-1; D remains ambiguous. Near its end, the DNA agrees better with TRBJ2-5, so the J call may be wrong. The CDR3 loop spans 13 amino acids. The germline gives CDR1 MNHEY, CDR2 SMNVEV (reference sequence). The CDR3: CASSLSGWETQYF. Written as DNA, the CDR3 is TGTGCCAGCAGTTTATCTGGGTGGGAGACCCAGTACTTC.

The chain carries TRBV20-1 and TRBJ2-1, with 13 bases fitting TRBD2. This CDR3 contains 15 residues. CDR1 is DFQATT and CDR2 is SNEGSKA in the germline V gene (reference sequence). V shed 4 bases and J 7 bases; nucleotides not matched to a gene: 7. CDR3 nucleotides: TGCAGTGCTAACCAACTAGCGGGGGGGCGGAATGAGCAGTTCTTC. The encoded protein is CSANQLAGGRNEQFF.

Only a few counts were recorded for this clonotype. V usage is TRBV14 and J usage is TRBJ2-3; D is uncertain. Germline CDR1 is SGHDN and CDR2 is FVKESK. The CDR3 sequence is 12 residues long. The V and J ends lost 1 base and 4 bases respectively, with 3 bases between them. The CDR3 DNA sequence: TGTGCCAGCAGCCAAGTCTCAGATACGCAGTATTTT. Amino acid sequence: CASSQVSDTQYF.

In this sample, this clonotype turned up a few times. The CDR3 coding sequence is TGTGCCAGCAGCTCGACAGGGGTTGGGGCAGATACGCAGTATTTT. Its translation: CASSSTGVGADTQYF. The rearrangement joins TRBV7-9 to TRBJ2-3; 8 bases agree with TRBD1. CDR3 length: 15 amino acids. Trimming took 4 bases from V and 4 from J; bases not matched to a gene: 7. Germline CDR1 SEHNR, CDR2 FQNEAQ (reference sequence).

In its sample, this clonotype was seen a few times. This sequence joins TRBV7-3 and TRBJ1-4, with 7 bases lining up with TRBD1. The CDR3 is 15 amino acids. Germline values: CDR1 SGHTA, CDR2 FQGTGA. The V and J ends lost 0 bases and 6 bases, in that order; junction bases with no gene match: 4. In DNA, the CDR3 is TGTGCCAGCAGCTTAACTGGACAGGCTCATGAAAAACTGTTTTTT. Its protein is CASSLTGQAHEKLFF.

This clonotype was observed a few times. The genes are TRBV6-5 and TRBJ2-5; D gene ambiguous. Germline V gene lookup returns CDR1 MNHEY and CDR2 SVGAGI. This CDR3 comprises 14 residues. Trimming removed 6 bases at V and 4 bases at J, with 15 bases between. This CDR3 reads CASRQQRPGETQYF. As DNA, the CDR3 is TGTGCCAGCAGACAACAGCGCCCCGGAGAGACCCAGTACTTC.

This sequence joins TRBV12-3 or TRBV12-4 and TRBJ2-7; D assignment may be TRBD1 or TRBD2 (5 bases each). V was clipped by 7 bases and J by 2 bases, with 18 bases between them. This CDR3 comprises 15 residues. The CDR3 loop reads CASMGEGLGAYEQYF. The CDR3 DNA sequence: TGTGCCAGCATGGGGGAAGGCCTCGGGGCCTACGAGCAGTACTTC.

The chain uses TRBV4-2 and TRBJ2-3, with D possibly being TRBD1 or TRBD2 (6 bases each). V shed 0 bases and J shed 5 bases, with 12 bases lying between them. This CDR3 is 15 amino acids long. Germline CDR1 is LGHNA and CDR2 is YNFKEQ. This CDR3 is CASSQEWGRGDTQYF. CDR3 coding DNA: TGTGCCAGCAGCCAAGAGTGGGGGCGGGGAGATACGCAGTATTTT.

Concerning this clonotype: The junction shows a germline mismatch at one end, possibly a read error. The genes are TRBV20-1 and TRBJ2-7; TRBD2 agrees at 8 bases. Germline V gene lookup returns CDR1 DFQATT and CDR2 SNEGSKA (reference sequence). The CDR3 consists of 13 residues. In nucleotides, the CDR3 is TGCAGTGCTAGCGGGAGGGACTCCTACGAGCAGCACTTC. Translated, it gives CSASGRDSYEQHF.

This clonotype has a count of ten or more. V usage is TRBV6-5 and J usage is TRBJ1-6; TRBD1 aligns across 8 bases. Trimming cost V 0 bases and J 7 bases; bases outside gene matches: 5. CDR1 is MNHEY and CDR2 is SVGAGI in the germline V gene. The CDR3 contains 16 residues. CDR3 sequence: CASSYSRDRNNSPLHF. Here the CDR3 DNA reads TGTGCCAGCAGTTACTCGAGGGACAGGAACAATTCACCCCTCCACTTT.

The gene calls are TRBV6-6 and TRBJ2-1, with 7 bases fitting TRBD2. The J call is doubtful: the DNA matches TRBJ2-5 better. Per germline, CDR1 MNHNY and CDR2 SVGAGI (reference sequence). The CDR3 sequence is 15 residues long. CDR3 region: CASTRGGPLLETQYF. CDR3 bases: TGTGCCAGCACCCGGGGAGGGCCTCTTCTCGAGACCCAGTACTTC.

V usage is TRBV24-1 and J usage is TRBJ1-1, with D hard to call. V was clipped by 4 bases and J by 3 bases, with 8 bases between them. This CDR3 comprises 13 residues. The germline V gene encodes CDR1 KGHDR and CDR2 SFDVKD. The CDR3, as DNA: TGTGCCACCAGTGAAGGTGCTTACACTGAAGCTTTCTTT. This encodes CATSEGAYTEAFF.